The 4 T cell receptor beta chains listed next were all sequenced from one sample in a study of cytomegalovirus exposure and HLA in healthy donors. The repertoire was sequenced with immunoSEQ multiplex PCR; TCRdb's copy has only in-frame clones and lacks some. The sample records approximately 65,000 clones, roughly nine tenths being singletons. The material sequenced was PBMCs. The receptors here all came from a man in his late teens or twenties in good health and CMV-seronegative.

This clone has more than one count but fewer than ten. The chain combines TRBV6-4 with TRBJ2-2; the match to TRBD1 covers 8 bases. The CDR3 has 14 residues. Germline V gene lookup returns CDR1 MRHNA and CDR2 SNTAGT. Losses at the gene ends were 4 bases for V and 7 bases for J; bases not matched to a gene: 5. This chain's CDR3 is CASSATGEVGELFF. In DNA form, the CDR3 reads TGTGCCAGCAGTGCGACAGGGGAGGTCGGGGAGCTGTTTTTT.

The rearrangement links TRBV5-8 to TRBJ1-3; the match to TRBD1 covers 8 bases. The germline V gene encodes CDR1 SGHTS and CDR2 YDEGEE. V shed 7 bases and J 5 bases; nucleotides not matched to a gene: 8. The CDR3 runs to 14 residues. This CDR3 reads CASRPRQGRNTIYF. CDR3 in DNA: TGTGCCAGCCGGCCACGACAGGGGCGAAACACCATATATTTT.

The V call is TRBV4-2, the J call TRBJ2-7, with 8 bases lining up with TRBD2. CDR1 is LGHNA, CDR2 YNFKEQ, per germline. The length of the CDR3 is 15 residues. With 3 bases clipped from V and 3 bases from J, the junction kept 7 bases outside the gene matches. CDR3 nucleotide sequence: TGTGCCAGCAGCCACGCGAGCGGGAGCTTCTACGAGCAGTACTTC. It is translated as CASSHASGSFYEQYF.

This chain connects TRBV28 to TRBJ2-7, with TRBD2 identical over 13 bases. Trimming took 5 bases from V and 3 from J; bases not matched to a gene: 10. This CDR3 has 17 residues. Germline V gives CDR1 MDHEN, CDR2 SYDVKM. Written as DNA, the CDR3 is TGTGCCAGCAGTGCTAGACCGGGACTAGCGGGGAGCTACGAGCAGTACTTC. Translation: CASSARPGLAGSYEQYF.